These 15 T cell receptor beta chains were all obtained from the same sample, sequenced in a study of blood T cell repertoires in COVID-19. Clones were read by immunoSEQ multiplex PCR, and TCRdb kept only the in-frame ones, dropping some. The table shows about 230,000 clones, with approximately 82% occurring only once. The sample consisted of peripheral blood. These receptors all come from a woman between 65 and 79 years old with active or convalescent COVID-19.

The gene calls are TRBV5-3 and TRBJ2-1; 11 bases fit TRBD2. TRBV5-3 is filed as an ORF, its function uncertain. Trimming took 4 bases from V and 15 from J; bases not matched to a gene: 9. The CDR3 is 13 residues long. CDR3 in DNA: TGTGCCAGAAGCCACGGGACTAGCGGCCGGAGGTTCTTC. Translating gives CARSHGTSGRRFF.

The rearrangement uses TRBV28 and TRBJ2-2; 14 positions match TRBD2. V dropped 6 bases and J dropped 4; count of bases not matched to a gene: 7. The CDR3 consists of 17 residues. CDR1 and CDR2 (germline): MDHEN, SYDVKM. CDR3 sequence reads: CASSPGLAGATTGELFF. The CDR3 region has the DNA TGTGCCAGCAGCCCGGGACTAGCGGGAGCCACCACCGGGGAGCTGTTTTTT.

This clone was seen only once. CDR3 protein: CAISDLVGTLPYEQYF. DNA for the CDR3: TGTGCCATCAGTGACCTCGTGGGGACATTGCCCTACGAGCAGTACTTC. The chain recombines TRBV10-3 with TRBJ2-7; D perhaps matches TRBD1 (6 bases). Trimming cost V 3 bases and J 2 bases, with 17 bases left between them. Germline lookup yields CDR1 ENHRY and CDR2 SYGVKD. The CDR3 consists of 16 residues.

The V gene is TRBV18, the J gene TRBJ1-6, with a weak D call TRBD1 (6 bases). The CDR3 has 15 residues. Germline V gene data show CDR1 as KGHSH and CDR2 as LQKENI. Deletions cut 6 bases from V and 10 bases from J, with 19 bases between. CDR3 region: CASSPSQGQGSPLHF. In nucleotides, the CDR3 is TGTGCCAGCTCCCCTTCACAGGGTCAAGGGTCACCCCTCCACTTT.

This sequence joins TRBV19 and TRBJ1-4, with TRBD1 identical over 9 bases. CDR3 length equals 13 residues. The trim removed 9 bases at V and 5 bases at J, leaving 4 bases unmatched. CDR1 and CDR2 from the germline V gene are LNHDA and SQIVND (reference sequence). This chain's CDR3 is CASRDRANEKLFF. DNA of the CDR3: TGTGCCAGCAGGGACAGGGCCAATGAAAAACTGTTTTTT.

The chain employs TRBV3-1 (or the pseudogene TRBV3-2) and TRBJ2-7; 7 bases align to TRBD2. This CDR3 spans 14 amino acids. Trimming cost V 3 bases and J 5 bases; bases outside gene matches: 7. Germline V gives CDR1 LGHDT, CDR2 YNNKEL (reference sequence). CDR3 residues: CASSHGGGSNEQYF. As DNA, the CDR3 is TGTGCCAGCAGCCATGGGGGAGGGTCGAACGAGCAGTACTTC.

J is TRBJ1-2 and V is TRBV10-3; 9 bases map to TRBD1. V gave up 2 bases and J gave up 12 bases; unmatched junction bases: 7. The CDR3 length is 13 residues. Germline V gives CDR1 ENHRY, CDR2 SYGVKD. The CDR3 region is CAISEDGTGKDTF. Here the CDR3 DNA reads TGTGCCATCAGTGAGGATGGGACAGGGAAGGACACCTTC.

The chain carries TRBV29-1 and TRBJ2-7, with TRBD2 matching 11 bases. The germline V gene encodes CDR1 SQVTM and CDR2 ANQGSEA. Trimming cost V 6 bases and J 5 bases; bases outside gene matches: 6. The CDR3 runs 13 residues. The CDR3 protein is CSVSQGLADEQYF. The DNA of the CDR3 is TGCAGCGTGTCCCAGGGACTAGCGGACGAGCAGTACTTC.

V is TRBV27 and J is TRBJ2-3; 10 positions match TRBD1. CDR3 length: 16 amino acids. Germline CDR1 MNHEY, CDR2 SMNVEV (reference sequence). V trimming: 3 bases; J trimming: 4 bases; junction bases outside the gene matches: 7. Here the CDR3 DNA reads TGTGCCAGCAGTTTCCACCGGGACAGGGGCGCAGATACGCAGTATTTT. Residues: CASSFHRDRGADTQYF.

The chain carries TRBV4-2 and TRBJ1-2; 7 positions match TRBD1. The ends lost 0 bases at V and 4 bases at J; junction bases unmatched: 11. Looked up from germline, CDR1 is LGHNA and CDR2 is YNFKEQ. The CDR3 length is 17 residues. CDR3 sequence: CASSQDPFGTAFYGYTF. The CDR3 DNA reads TGTGCCAGCAGCCAAGATCCTTTTGGGACAGCATTCTATGGCTACACCTTC.

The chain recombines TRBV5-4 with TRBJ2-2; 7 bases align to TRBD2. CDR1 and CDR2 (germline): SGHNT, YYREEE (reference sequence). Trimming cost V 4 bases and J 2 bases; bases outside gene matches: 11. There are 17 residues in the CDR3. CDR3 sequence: CASSPGWGGTNTGELFF. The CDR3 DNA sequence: TGTGCCAGCAGCCCTGGTTGGGGGGGGACCAACACCGGGGAGCTGTTTTTT.

CDR3 protein: CASSSVEVQYF. For the CDR3, the DNA is TGTGCCAGCAGTTCGGTCGAAGTGCAGTACTTC. J is TRBJ2-7 and V is TRBV12-3 or TRBV12-4; the D is unclear. V gave up 4 bases and J gave up 9 bases, with 10 bases separating them. This CDR3 has 11 amino acids.

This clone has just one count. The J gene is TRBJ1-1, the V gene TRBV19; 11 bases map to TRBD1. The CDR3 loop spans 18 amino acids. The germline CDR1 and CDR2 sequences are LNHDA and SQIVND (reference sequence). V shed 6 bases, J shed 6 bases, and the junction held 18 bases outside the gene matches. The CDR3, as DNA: TGTGCCAGTAGCAAGGGGGACAGGGGGATAGTAAGGCAGGCTGAAGCTTTCTTT. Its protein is CASSKGDRGIVRQAEAFF.

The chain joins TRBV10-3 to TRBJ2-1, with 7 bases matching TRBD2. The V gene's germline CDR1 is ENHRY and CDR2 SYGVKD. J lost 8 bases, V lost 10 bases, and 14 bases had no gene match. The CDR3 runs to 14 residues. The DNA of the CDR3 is TGTGCCACAGGGCTAATGAGGGAGGGTTATGAGCAGTTCTTC. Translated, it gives CATGLMREGYEQFF.

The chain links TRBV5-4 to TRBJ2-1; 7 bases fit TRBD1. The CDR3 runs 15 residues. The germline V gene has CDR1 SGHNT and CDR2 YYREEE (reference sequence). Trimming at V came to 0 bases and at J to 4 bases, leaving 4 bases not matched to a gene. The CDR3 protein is CASSLVSGGYNEQFF. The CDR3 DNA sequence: TGTGCCAGCAGCTTGGTGTCAGGGGGATACAATGAGCAGTTCTTC. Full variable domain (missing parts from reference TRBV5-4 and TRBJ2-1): ETGVTQSPTHLIKTRGQQVTLRCSSQSGHNTVSWYQQALGQGPQFIFQYYREEENGRGNFPPRFSGLQFPNYSSELNVNALELDDSALYLCASSLVSGGYNEQFFGPGTRLTVL.